There are many counts of the clone carrying this T cell receptor (beta chain). The data stem from a study of blood T cells in healthy people across ages. PCR was performed a second time for roughly 7 to 12 cycles using a sample-barcoded 5' primer and a J-beta primer mix. Through a template-switch adaptor with 12 random nucleotides, each cDNA molecule received a tag. One entry per CDR3 protein results from TCRdb running MiXCR on the 5' RACE reads. The sample contains about 720,000 distinct CDR3 sequences, about 25% of which appear only once. The data also belong to a second study, concerning T cells of mothers and their children. This second study notes: Researchers put all of the extracted RNA into cDNA synthesis, using about 1.4 ug per 15 ul.

The specimen was blood. The sequence came from a boy aged 5-17 years in good health.

CDR3 sequence (DNA): TGCAGTGCTAGAATATCGGGGACGGAGCTTTGGACCCAGTACTTC. Encoded protein: CSARISGTELWTQYF. The chain couples TRBV20-1 to TRBJ2-5; the D gene could be TRBD1 or TRBD2 (5 bases each). Germline V gives CDR1 DFQATT, CDR2 SNEGSKA (reference sequence). Trimming removed 2 bases at V and 7 bases at J, with 20 bases between. This CDR3 spans 15 amino acids.